A selection of T cell receptor beta chains follows, all from one sample in a study of vaccination and CD4 T cells after COVID-19. Their antigens remain unidentified. Via MiXCR, TCRdb re-called the PCR reads, giving one row per CDR3 protein. The sample carries under 15,000 distinct CDR3 sequences, 35% to 50% recorded once. Sequencing used CD4+ T cells from blood, cultured in vitro. The receptors stem from a human donor who had recovered from COVID-19. Each CDR3 is given with its conserved first and last residue. D genes are given only for firm matches. Clone size is given for some rows only: seen once, a few or many times, or a class if the clone is expanded.

V gene	J gene	clone size	D gene	CDR3 protein	CDR3 DNA
TRBV2	TRBJ2-3	-	TRBD2	CASKLAGGDTQYF	TGTGCCAGCAAACTAGCGGGAGGTGATACGCAGTATTTT
TRBV5-1	TRBJ2-3	-	TRBD1	CASSSSGTGVTDTQYF	TGCGCCAGCAGCTCCTCCGGGACAGGGGTGACAGATACGCAGTATTTT
TRBV19	TRBJ1-5	-	-	CASSPGVSQPQHF	TGTGCCAGTAGCCCAGGGGTGAGTCAGCCCCAGCATTTT
TRBV10-3	TRBJ1-5	-	TRBD1	CAVGQGADQPQHF	TGTGCCGTCGGACAGGGGGCCGATCAGCCCCAGCATTTT
TRBV11-3	TRBJ1-5	-	-	CASSLVPPQQYQPQHF	TGTGCCAGCAGCTTAGTTCCCCCGCAGCAATATCAGCCCCAGCATTTT
TRBV6-2/TRBV6-3	TRBJ1-1	few	TRBD1	CASSKPPGGRRTEAFF	TGTGCCAGCAGTAAACCCCCAGGGGGTCGACGCACTGAAGCTTTCTTT
TRBV27	TRBJ2-3	-	TRBD2	CATHPGLAGGITQYF	TGTGCCACCCACCCCGGACTAGCGGGAGGAATTACGCAGTATTTT
TRBV5-4	TRBJ2-1	-	-	CASSYKYEQFF	TGTGCCAGCAGCTACAAGTATGAGCAGTTCTTC
TRBV11-2	TRBJ2-1	-	TRBD2	CASSPNRGEGYNEQFF	TGTGCCAGCAGCCCAAATCGTGGGGAGGGGTACAATGAGCAGTTCTTC
TRBV24-1	TRBJ1-1	-	-	CATSDMEGENTEAFF	TGTGCCACCAGTGATATGGAGGGAGAGAACACTGAAGCTTTCTTT
TRBV14	TRBJ2-7	-	-	CASSQVGGFQGEQYF	TGTGCCAGCAGCCAAGTTGGAGGGTTCCAGGGCGAGCAGTACTTC
TRBV20-1	TRBJ1-1	few	TRBD1	CSARDPSTGGIDTEAFF	TGCAGTGCTAGAGACCCCTCGACAGGGGGAATCGACACTGAAGCTTTCTTT
TRBV19	TRBJ2-6	-	-	CASRRTHSGANVLTF	TGTGCCAGTAGGAGGACGCACTCTGGGGCCAACGTCCTGACTTTC
TRBV3-1	TRBJ2-1	-	TRBD1	CASSHRQGHNEQFF	TGTGCCAGCAGCCATAGACAGGGGCACAATGAGCAGTTCTTC
TRBV4-1	TRBJ1-2	-	TRBD1	CASSHRFPDRGNYGYTF	TGCGCCAGCAGCCACCGATTCCCCGACAGGGGCAACTATGGCTACACCTTC
TRBV7-8	TRBJ1-2	once	-	CASLNGPRGVYGHTF	TGTGCCAGCCTCAATGGGCCCAGGGGCGTCTATGGCCACACCTTC
TRBV6-1	TRBJ1-1	-	-	CASSDRGGTEAFF	TGTGCCAGCAGTGACAGGGGAGGGACTGAAGCTTTCTTT
TRBV21-1	TRBJ2-7	-	-	CASSPRRGGYYEQYF	TGTGCCAGCAGCCCCAGGAGGGGGGGGTACTACGAGCAGTACTTC
TRBV6-2/TRBV6-3	TRBJ2-3	-	-	CASSSDPRYF	TGTGCCAGCAGCTCTGACCCGCGGTATTTT
TRBV6-1	TRBJ2-5	-	TRBD2	CASSRGLAGVETQYF	TGTGCCAGCAGCCGGGGACTAGCGGGAGTAGAGACCCAGTACTTC
TRBV7-2	TRBJ2-2	-	-	CASSFKSLGTGELFF	TGTGCCAGCAGCTTTAAGTCTCTCGGTACCGGGGAGCTGTTTTTT
TRBV7-3	TRBJ2-7	-	TRBD2	CASSMSGTSGGEQYF	TGTGCCAGCAGCATGTCCGGGACTAGCGGGGGCGAGCAGTACTTC
TRBV27	TRBJ2-1	-	-	CASSLNFRGRWNEQFF	TGTGCCAGCAGTTTAAATTTCCGGGGGCGATGGAATGAGCAGTTCTTC
TRBV28	TRBJ2-1	-	-	CASSLGGRNFDEQFF	TGTGCCAGCAGTTTAGGTGGGAGAAACTTCGATGAGCAGTTCTTC
TRBV5-8	TRBJ2-7	-	TRBD1	CASRTTGGEQYF	TGTGCCAGCAGGACGACAGGGGGCGAGCAGTACTTC
TRBV20-1	TRBJ2-1	few	TRBD2	CSARKTSGRAWEQFF	TGCAGTGCACGCAAAACTAGCGGGAGGGCTTGGGAGCAGTTCTTC
TRBV2	TRBJ1-5	few	-	CASRGLGNQPQHF	TGTGCCAGCAGGGGGCTCGGCAATCAGCCCCAGCATTTT
TRBV12-3/TRBV12-4	TRBJ1-6	few	-	CASSFGQQEPLHF	TGTGCCAGCAGTTTCGGCCAGCAAGAGCCCCTCCACTTT
TRBV7-9	TRBJ1-6	-	-	CASSLEQRYSPLHF	TGTGCCAGCAGCTTAGAACAGCGTTACTCACCCCTCCACTTT
TRBV7-2	TRBJ2-1	-	TRBD2	CASSLASGSFNEQFF	TGTGCCAGCAGCTTAGCTAGCGGGAGTTTCAATGAGCAGTTCTTC
TRBV29-1	TRBJ1-1	few	TRBD1	CSVERTGGSTEAFF	TGCAGCGTTGAACGGACAGGGGGCTCGACTGAAGCTTTCTTT
TRBV27	TRBJ2-5	-	TRBD1	CASSPQTGVQETQYF	TGTGCCAGCAGTCCCCAGACAGGGGTCCAAGAGACCCAGTACTTC
TRBV11-3	TRBJ2-3	-	TRBD2	CASSRTTLSGSADTQYF	TGTGCCAGCAGCCGAACAACCCTTAGCGGGAGCGCAGATACGCAGTATTTT
TRBV21-1	TRBJ2-5	medium-sized	-	CASNLTGRREETQYF	TGTGCCAGCAACTTGACGGGTCGCAGGGAGGAGACCCAGTACTTC
TRBV6-1	TRBJ2-3	-	-	CASRSNPGKLTDTQYF	TGTGCCAGCAGGTCTAACCCCGGGAAACTCACAGATACGCAGTATTTT
TRBV7-2	TRBJ2-5	few	-	CASKTSWQAQYF	TGTGCCAGCAAGACGTCCTGGCAGGCCCAGTACTTC
TRBV10-3	TRBJ2-7	few	TRBD2	CASSGSEAYYEQYF	TGTGCCTCTAGCGGGAGCGAAGCCTACTACGAGCAGTACTTC
TRBV7-9	TRBJ2-5	few	-	CASSLYQETQYF	TGTGCCAGCAGCTTGTACCAAGAGACCCAGTACTTC
TRBV7-8	TRBJ1-5	few	TRBD1	CASSLAGGYSNQPQHF	TGTGCCAGCAGCTTAGCAGGGGGCTATAGCAATCAGCCCCAGCATTTT
TRBV6-1	TRBJ1-2	-	-	CASSRDLNYGYTF	TGTGCCAGCAGCCGAGATCTTAACTATGGCTACACCTTC
TRBV5-1	TRBJ2-7	-	TRBD1	CASSHGQAELEQYF	TGCGCCAGCAGCCACGGACAGGCGGAGTTGGAGCAGTACTTC
TRBV7-9	TRBJ1-1	-	TRBD1	CASSQDRLEAFF	TGTGCCAGCAGCCAGGACAGGCTTGAAGCTTTCTTT
TRBV5-1	TRBJ2-7	-	TRBD1	CASSIRDRDAEQYF	TGCGCCAGCAGCATCCGGGACAGGGATGCCGAGCAGTACTTC
TRBV27	TRBJ1-2	-	-	CAIYSRPSGYTF	TGTGCCATCTACAGCCGCCCTAGTGGCTACACCTTC
TRBV24-1	TRBJ2-5	-	-	CATSDQMDRGNQETQYF	TGTGCCACCAGTGACCAAATGGACAGAGGTAACCAAGAGACCCAGTACTTC
TRBV5-1	TRBJ1-3	-	-	CASSLDGGSGNTIYF	TGCGCCAGCAGCTTGGACGGGGGCTCTGGAAACACCATATATTTT
TRBV28	TRBJ1-4	few	-	CASGQRNEKLFF	TGTGCCAGCGGTCAACGGAATGAAAAACTGTTTTTT
TRBV6-1	TRBJ1-2	-	TRBD1	CASSKDRVNYGYTF	TGTGCCAGCAGCAAAGACAGGGTAAACTATGGCTACACCTTC
TRBV30	TRBJ2-5	-	-	CAWSVRERETQYF	TGTGCCTGGAGTGTTAGGGAGCGGGAGACCCAGTACTTC
TRBV19	TRBJ1-2	-	-	CASSTTRAGTNYGYTF	TGTGCCAGTAGTACAACGCGGGCAGGGACTAACTATGGCTACACCTTC
TRBV6-1	TRBJ1-1	-	-	CASREHRDTEAFF	TGTGCCAGCAGAGAACACAGGGACACTGAAGCTTTCTTT
TRBV4-2	TRBJ2-7	few	TRBD2	CASSPSGISEQYF	TGTGCCAGCAGTCCCAGCGGGATAAGCGAGCAGTACTTC
TRBV6-1	TRBJ2-2	few	-	CASSEAYPNTGELFF	TGTGCCAGCAGTGAAGCTTATCCGAACACCGGGGAGCTGTTTTTT